The text below deals with one T cell receptor beta chain. Which antigen it targets is not known. No per-base quality is available; no much larger clone lies one base away. Taken with the paper, the label for time point translates to: baseline before first vaccination. The meaning of the sample's treatment or condition label: meningococcal conjugate vaccine given as trial control. Vaccinee samples were obtained from the UK trials COV001 and COV002, which included a single-blind randomized controlled phase 2/3 trial of AZD1222 (ChAdOx1 nCoV-19) in healthy adults. For TCRbeta chain sequencing, PBMC samples from trial participants were taken at day 0 and at day 28 after the second dose. This specimen belongs to a study of T cell responses to AZD1222 COVID-19 vaccine (dated by TCRdb to the early 2020s). With regard to the full study: TCR sequencing covered fewer than 250 trial participants: nearly 210 given two doses of AZD1222 and around 25 given two doses of MenACWY control vaccine. Trial participants were enrolled by age into subgroups of 18-55, 56-69 and 70-plus years, and about 150, 27 and 61 TCR-sequenced participants, respectively, were included in these subgroups.

The full study reports these points: Nearly half of unique spike-specific TCRs reportedly recognized epitopes outside regions mutated in the B.1.351 and B.1.1.7 variants. In the small 56-69-year group, the increase in depth fell short of significance, most likely because of low power. Spike-specific TCR breadth and depth rose significantly after two AZD1222 doses compared with day 0 and with MenACWY recipients. The whole spike protein was spanned by vaccine-associated CD4 TCRs, and dominant responses were seen in regions 160-218 and 743-854. Most participants were white British and females outnumbered males, and the authors suggested that clonal diversity may have been underestimated. Conclusions about previously exposed vaccinees were limited because only a handful of AZD1222 recipients were SARS-CoV-2 seropositive at baseline. Because no day 14 peak-response samples were available, the repertoires could be characterized only after the peak T cell response.

CDR1 and CDR2, looked up from the germline V gene, are MDHEN and SYDVKM. V is pared back by 6 bases and J by 3 bases, with 18 bases lying between the germline termini. From the cysteine up to the phenylalanine, the CDR3 has a length of 15 residues. The sequence is cut down to CDR3 DNA, 45 bases in frame from base 1. The CDR3 regions of human TCRbeta chains were analyzed by immunosequencing. The original methods were these. Repertoire TCRs were matched against a reference library of SARS-CoV-2-specific TCRs generated with the MIRA antigen-specificity platform. Breadth was defined as the fraction of unique TCRs that were SARS-CoV-2-associated, and depth was defined as the fraction of total T cells that were SARS-CoV-2-associated. Using the MIRA data, every spike-specific TCR was mapped to the spike region that the TCR reacted to and assigned to either a CD4 or a CD8 class. Log10-transformed breadth and depth values were compared by one-way ANOVA with Sidak's multiple comparisons tests. The immuneACCESS repertoire file appears here via TCRdb, limited to in-frame rearrangements. These files lack a portion of the clones; in checked studies, under half of the deficit traces to unresolved V genes, and the cause of the others is not known. V, J and clone size are those of that table, while D and trimming were read from the DNA. For this sample the table gives tens of thousands of clones, of which under 95% were detected only once. The top ten clonotypes cover 4% to 6% of the sample.

The V gene is TRBV28 and the J gene is TRBJ2-7, with TRBD2 tentatively as D gene (5 bases match). This TCR was sampled from an adult in good health. Sequencing used peripheral blood, obtained on day 0 of MenACWY control vaccination. The CDR3 sequence is CASSPAEGMGYEQYF. At the DNA level, the sequence is TGTGCCAGCAGCCCGGCCGAGGGAATGGGCTACGAGCAGTACTTC.